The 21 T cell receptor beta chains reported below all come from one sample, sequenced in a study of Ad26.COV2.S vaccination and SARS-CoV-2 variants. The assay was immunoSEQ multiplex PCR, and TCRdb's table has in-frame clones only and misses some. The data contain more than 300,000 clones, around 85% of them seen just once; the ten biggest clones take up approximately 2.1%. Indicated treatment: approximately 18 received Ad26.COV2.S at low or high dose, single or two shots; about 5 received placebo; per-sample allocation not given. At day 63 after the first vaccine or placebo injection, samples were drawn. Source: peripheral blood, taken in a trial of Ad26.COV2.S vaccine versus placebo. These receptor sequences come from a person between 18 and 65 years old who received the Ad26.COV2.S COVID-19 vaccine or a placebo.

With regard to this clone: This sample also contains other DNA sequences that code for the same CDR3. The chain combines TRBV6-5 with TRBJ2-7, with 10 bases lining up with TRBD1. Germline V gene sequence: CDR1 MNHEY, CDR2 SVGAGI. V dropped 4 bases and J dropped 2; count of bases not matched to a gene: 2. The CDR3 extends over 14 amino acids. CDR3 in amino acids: CASSLDRGTYEQYF. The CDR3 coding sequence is TGTGCCAGCAGTTTGGACAGGGGGACCTACGAGCAGTACTTC.

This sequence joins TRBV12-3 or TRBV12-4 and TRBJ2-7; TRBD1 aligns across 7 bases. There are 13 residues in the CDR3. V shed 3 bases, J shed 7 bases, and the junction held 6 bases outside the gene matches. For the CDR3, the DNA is TGTGCCAGCAGTTTGTCCAGGGGGATTGAGCAGTACTTC. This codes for CASSLSRGIEQYF.

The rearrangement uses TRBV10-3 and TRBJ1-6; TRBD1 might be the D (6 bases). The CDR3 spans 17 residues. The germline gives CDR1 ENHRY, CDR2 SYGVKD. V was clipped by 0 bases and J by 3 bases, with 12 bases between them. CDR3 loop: CAISESSDRSYNSPLHF. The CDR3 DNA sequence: TGTGCCATCAGTGAGTCGAGTGACAGGAGCTATAATTCACCCCTCCACTTT.

The CDR3 reads CASSPSRGGGQETQYF. CDR3 nucleotides: TGTGCCAGCTCACCATCGCGCGGGGGTGGGCAAGAGACCCAGTACTTC. J is TRBJ2-5 and V is TRBV18; TRBD2 agrees at 7 bases. CDR3 length: 16 amino acids. CDR1 KGHSH and CDR2 LQKENI come from the germline V gene. The junction had 8 bases not matched to a gene; V was cut back by 2 bases and J by 2 bases.

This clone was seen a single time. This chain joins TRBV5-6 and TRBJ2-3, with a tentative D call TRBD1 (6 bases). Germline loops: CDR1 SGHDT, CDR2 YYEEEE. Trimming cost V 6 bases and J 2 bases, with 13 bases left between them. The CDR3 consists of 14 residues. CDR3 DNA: TGTGCCAGCACCCGACAGGACATCACAGATACGCAGTATTTT. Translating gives CASTRQDITDTQYF.

CDR3 amino acids: CASSPGGGQGALEKLFF. The DNA for the CDR3 is TGTGCCAGCAGTCCAGGTGGCGGACAGGGGGCTTTGGAAAAACTGTTTTTT. The V and J genes are TRBV28 and TRBJ1-4; 11 bases match TRBD1. V lost 5 bases and J lost 8; bases outside the gene matches: 13. Per the germline V gene, CDR1 is MDHEN and CDR2 is SYDVKM. The CDR3 consists of 17 residues.

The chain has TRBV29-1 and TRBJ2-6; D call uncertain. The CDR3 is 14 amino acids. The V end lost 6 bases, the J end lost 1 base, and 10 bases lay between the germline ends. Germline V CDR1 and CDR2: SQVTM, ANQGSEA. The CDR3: CSVLSTSGANVLTF. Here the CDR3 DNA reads TGCAGCGTCCTCAGCACTTCTGGGGCCAACGTCCTGACTTTC.

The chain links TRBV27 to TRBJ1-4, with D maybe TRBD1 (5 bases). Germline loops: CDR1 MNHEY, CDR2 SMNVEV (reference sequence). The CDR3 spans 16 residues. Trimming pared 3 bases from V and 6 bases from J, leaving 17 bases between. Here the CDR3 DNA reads TGTGCCAGCAGTTTTTTCAGGAGGGGCCGCGATGAAAAACTGTTTTTT. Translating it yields CASSFFRRGRDEKLFF.

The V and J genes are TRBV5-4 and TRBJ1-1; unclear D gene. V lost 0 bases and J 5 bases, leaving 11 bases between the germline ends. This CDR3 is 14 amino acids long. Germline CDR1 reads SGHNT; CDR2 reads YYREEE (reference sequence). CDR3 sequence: CASSLEDGLTEAFF. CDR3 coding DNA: TGTGCCAGCAGCTTGGAGGACGGGTTAACTGAAGCTTTCTTT.

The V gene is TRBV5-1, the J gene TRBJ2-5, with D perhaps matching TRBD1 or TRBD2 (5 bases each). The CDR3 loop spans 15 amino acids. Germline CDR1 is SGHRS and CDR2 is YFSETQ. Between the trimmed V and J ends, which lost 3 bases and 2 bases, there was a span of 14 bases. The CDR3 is CASSSGQGPQETQYF. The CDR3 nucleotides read TGCGCCAGCAGCTCGGGGCAGGGTCCTCAAGAGACCCAGTACTTC.

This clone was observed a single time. In nucleotides, the CDR3 is TGCGCCAGCAGCTTGTTGACAGGGGGCAATGGCTACACCTTC. This sequence encodes CASSLLTGGNGYTF. The genes are TRBV5-1 and TRBJ1-2, with 10 nucleotides matching TRBD1. With 1 base clipped from V and 6 bases from J, the junction kept 3 bases outside the gene matches. CDR1 and CDR2 from the germline V gene are SGHRS and YFSETQ. CDR3 length equals 14 residues.

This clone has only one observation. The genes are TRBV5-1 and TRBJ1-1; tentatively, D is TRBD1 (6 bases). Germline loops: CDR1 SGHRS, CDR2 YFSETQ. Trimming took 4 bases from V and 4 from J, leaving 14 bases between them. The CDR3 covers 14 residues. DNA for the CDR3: TGCGCCAGCAGCCCTACCGCAGGGGCCACTGAAGCTTTCTTT. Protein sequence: CASSPTAGATEAFF.

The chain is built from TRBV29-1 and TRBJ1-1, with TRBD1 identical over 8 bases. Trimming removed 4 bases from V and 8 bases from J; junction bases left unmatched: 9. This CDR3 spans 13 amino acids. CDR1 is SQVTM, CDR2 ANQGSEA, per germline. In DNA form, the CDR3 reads TGCAGCGTTGCCTCGAGCAGGGGGCAGGAAGCTTTCTTT. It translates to CSVASSRGQEAFF.

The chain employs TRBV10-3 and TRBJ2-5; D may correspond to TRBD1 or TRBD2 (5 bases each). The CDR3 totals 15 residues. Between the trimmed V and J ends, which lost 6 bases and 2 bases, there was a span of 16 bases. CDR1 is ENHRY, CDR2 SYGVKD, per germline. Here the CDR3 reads CAISERDALQETQYF. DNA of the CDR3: TGTGCCATCAGCGAACGGGACGCCCTTCAAGAGACCCAGTACTTC.

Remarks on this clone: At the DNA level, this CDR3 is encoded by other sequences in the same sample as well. CDR3 nucleotides: TGTGCCAGCAGCCAAGATCGGGGGACGGGGGGCTACACCTTC. Translation: CASSQDRGTGGYTF. This chain links TRBV14 with TRBJ1-2; D possibly corresponds to TRBD1 (5 bases). The germline V gene encodes CDR1 SGHDN and CDR2 FVKESK. Trimming left V 0 bases short and J 8 bases short, with 13 bases between. The CDR3 runs to 14 residues.

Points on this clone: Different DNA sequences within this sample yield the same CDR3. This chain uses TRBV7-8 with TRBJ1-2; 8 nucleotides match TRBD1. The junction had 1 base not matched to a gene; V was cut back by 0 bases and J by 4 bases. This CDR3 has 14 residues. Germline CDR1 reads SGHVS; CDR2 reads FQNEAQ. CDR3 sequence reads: CASSLAGTGYGYTF. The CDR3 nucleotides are TGTGCCAGCAGCTTAGCAGGGACAGGCTATGGCTACACCTTC.

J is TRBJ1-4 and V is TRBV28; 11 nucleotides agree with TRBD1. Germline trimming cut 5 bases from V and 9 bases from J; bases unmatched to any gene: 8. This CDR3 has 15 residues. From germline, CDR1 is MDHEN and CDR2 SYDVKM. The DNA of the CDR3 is TGTGCCAGCAGTCTCGCGGGGACAGGGGGGAAAAAACTGTTTTTT. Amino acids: CASSLAGTGGKKLFF.

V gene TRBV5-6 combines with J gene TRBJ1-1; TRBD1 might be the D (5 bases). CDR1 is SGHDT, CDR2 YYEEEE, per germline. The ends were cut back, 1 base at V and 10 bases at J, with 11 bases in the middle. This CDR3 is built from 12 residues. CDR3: CASSLPGGVAFF. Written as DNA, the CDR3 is TGTGCCAGCAGCTTGCCGGGGGGTGTAGCTTTCTTT.

This chain's CDR3 is CASSQEIRGGYEQYF. The DNA for the CDR3 is TGCGCCAGCAGCCAGGAAATCAGGGGAGGTTACGAGCAGTACTTC. The chain joins TRBV4-1 to TRBJ2-7, with D perhaps TRBD1 or TRBD2 (6 bases each). CDR3 length: 15 amino acids. Germline V gene lookup returns CDR1 MGHRA and CDR2 YSYEKL. The ends were cut back, 3 bases at V and 4 bases at J, with 16 bases in the middle.

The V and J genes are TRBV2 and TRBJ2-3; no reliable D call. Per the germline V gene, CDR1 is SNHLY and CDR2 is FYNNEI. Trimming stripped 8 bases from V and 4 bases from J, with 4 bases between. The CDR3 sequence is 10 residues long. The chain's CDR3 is CASGPDTQYF. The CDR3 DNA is TGTGCCAGCGGTCCAGATACGCAGTATTTT.

The CDR3 loop reads CASTAGGRTEAFF. The CDR3 coding sequence is TGTGCCAGTACGGCAGGGGGTAGAACTGAAGCTTTCTTT. J is TRBJ1-1 and V is TRBV19; TRBD1 matches 7 bases. Per the germline V gene, CDR1 is LNHDA and CDR2 is SQIVND (reference sequence). V dropped 7 bases and J dropped 5; count of bases not matched to a gene: 7. The CDR3 sequence is 13 residues long.